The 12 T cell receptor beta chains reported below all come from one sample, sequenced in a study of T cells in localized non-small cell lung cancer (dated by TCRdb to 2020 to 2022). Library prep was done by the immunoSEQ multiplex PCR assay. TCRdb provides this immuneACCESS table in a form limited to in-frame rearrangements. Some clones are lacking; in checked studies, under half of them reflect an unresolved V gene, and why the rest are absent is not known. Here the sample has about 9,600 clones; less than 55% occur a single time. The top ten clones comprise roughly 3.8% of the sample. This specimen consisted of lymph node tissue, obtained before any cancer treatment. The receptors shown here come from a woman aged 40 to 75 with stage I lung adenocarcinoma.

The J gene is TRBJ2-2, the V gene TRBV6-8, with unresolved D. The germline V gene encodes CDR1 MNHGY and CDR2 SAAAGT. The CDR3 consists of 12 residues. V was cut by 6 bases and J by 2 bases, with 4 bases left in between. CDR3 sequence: CASSENTGELFF. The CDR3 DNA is TGTGCCAGCAGCGAAAACACCGGGGAGCTGTTTTTT.

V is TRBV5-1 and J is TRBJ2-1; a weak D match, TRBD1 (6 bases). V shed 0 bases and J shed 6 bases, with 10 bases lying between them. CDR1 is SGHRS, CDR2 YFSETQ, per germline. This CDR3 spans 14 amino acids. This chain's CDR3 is CASSLGGRINEQFF. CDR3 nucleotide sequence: TGCGCCAGCAGCTTGGGGGGGCGTATCAATGAGCAGTTCTTC. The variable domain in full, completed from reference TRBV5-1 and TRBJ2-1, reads KAGVTQTPRYLIKTRGQQVTLSCSPISGHRSVSWYQQTPGQGLQFLFEYFSETQRNKGNFPGRFSGRQFSNSRSEMNVSTLELGDSALYLCASSLGGRINEQFFGPGTRLTVL.

The CDR3 nucleotides are TGCAGCGTTGAAGGGGAGGGAGCCGGCACTAATGAAAAACTGTTTTTT. It codes for CSVEGEGAGTNEKLFF. This chain connects TRBV29-1 to TRBJ1-4; D is unresolved. This CDR3 has 16 residues. With 1 base removed from V and 2 bases from J, the gap between germline ends came to 14 bases. Germline V gives CDR1 SQVTM, CDR2 ANQGSEA. The full variable domain, in which reference TRBV29-1 and TRBJ1-4 provide the parts outside the CDR3, is SAVISQKPSRDICQRGTSLTIQCQVDSQVTMMFWYRQQPGQSLTLIATANQGSEATYESGFVIDKFPISRPNLTFSTLTVSNMSPEDSSIYLCSVEGEGAGTNEKLFFGSGTQLSVL.

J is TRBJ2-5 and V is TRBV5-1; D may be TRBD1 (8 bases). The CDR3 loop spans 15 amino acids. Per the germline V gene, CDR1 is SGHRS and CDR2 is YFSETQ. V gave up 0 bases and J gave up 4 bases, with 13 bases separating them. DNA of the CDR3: TGCGCCAGCAGCTTGGGGACAGGGAGGGTAGAGACCCAGTACTTC. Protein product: CASSLGTGRVETQYF.

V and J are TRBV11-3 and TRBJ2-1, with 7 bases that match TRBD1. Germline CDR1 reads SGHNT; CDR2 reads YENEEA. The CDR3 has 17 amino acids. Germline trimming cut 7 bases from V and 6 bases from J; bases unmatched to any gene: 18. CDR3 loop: CASTSRTRGPFGNEQFF. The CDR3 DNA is TGTGCCAGCACCTCGCGTACGAGGGGGCCCTTTGGCAATGAGCAGTTCTTC.

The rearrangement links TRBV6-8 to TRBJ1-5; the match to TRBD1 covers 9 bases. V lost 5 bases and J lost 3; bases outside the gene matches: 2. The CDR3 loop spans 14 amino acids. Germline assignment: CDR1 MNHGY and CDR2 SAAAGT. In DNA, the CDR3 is TGTGCCAGCAGTCGGACAGGGGACAATCAGCCCCAGCATTTT. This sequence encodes CASSRTGDNQPQHF.

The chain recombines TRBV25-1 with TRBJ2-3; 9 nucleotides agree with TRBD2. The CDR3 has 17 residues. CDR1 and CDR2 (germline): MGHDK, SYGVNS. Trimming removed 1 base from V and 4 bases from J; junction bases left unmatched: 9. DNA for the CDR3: TGTGCCAGCAGTGAATTTGGGCTAGCGGGGAGGGCAGATACGCAGTATTTT. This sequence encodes CASSEFGLAGRADTQYF.

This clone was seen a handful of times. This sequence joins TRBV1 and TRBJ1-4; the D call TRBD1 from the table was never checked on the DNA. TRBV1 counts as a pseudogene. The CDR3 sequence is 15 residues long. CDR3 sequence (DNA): TGCGCCAGCAGCCTCCCGGGACAGGGTAGGGGAAAACTGTTTTTT. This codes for CASSLPGQGRGKLFF.

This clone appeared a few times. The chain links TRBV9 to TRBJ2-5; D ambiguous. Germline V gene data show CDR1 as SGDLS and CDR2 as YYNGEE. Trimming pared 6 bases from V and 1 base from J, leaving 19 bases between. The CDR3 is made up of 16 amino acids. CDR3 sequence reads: CASIQAAGYSQETQYF. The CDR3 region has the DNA TGTGCCAGCATCCAAGCTGCTGGCTACTCCCAAGAGACCCAGTACTTC.

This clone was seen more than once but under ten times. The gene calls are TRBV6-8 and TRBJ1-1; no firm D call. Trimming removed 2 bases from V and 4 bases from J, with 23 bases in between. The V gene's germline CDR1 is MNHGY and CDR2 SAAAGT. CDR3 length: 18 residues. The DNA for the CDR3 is TGTGCCAGCAGTTACGGCCCCCCAGTCACGCGTTCCCCCACTGAAGCTTTCTTT. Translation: CASSYGPPVTRSPTEAFF.

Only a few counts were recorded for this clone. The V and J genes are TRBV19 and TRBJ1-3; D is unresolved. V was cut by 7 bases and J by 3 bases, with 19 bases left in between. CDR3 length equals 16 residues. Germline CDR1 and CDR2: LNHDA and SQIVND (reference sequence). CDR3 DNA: TGTGCCAGTACCCCAACGGGCCTGCCATTTGGAAACACCATATATTTT. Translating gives CASTPTGLPFGNTIYF.

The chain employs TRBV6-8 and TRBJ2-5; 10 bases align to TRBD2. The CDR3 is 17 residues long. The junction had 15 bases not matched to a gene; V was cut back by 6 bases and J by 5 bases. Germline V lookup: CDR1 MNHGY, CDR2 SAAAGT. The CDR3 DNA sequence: TGTGCCAGCAGAATCGTCCTCGAGCGGGGGGGACGTGAGACCCAGTACTTC. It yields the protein CASRIVLERGGRETQYF.